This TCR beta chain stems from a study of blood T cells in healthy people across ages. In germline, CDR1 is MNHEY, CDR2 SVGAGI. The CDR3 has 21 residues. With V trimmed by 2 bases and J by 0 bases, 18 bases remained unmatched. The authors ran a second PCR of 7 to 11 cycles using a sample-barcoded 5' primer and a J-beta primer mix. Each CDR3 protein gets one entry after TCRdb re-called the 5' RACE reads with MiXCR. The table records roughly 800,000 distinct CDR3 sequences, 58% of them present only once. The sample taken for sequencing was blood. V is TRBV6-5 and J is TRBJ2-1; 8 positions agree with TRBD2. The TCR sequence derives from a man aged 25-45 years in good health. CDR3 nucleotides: TGTGCCAGCAGTTACCTAGTCCCAAGGAGCGGGAGAGGCAGCTCCTACAATGAGCAGTTCTTC. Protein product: CASSYLVPRSGRGSSYNEQFF.